These 5 T cell receptor beta chains share one sample of origin, sequenced in a study of blood T cell repertoires in COVID-19. The data were produced by immunoSEQ multiplex PCR, yet TCRdb's version contains in-frame clones alone and is incomplete. The sample lists about 110,000 clones, 70% to 90% occurring once. Sample: peripheral blood. The receptors here all came from a man aged 40-49 years with acute or convalescent COVID-19.

This sequence joins TRBV9 and TRBJ2-7, with 7 bases that match TRBD1. Germline CDR1 is SGDLS and CDR2 is YYNGEE. Unmatched junction bases numbered 5, after V lost 3 bases and J lost 2 bases. The CDR3 has 14 amino acids. CDR3 sequence reads: CASSEGQATYEQYF. For the CDR3, the DNA is TGTGCCAGCAGCGAAGGACAGGCAACCTACGAGCAGTACTTC.

The chain is built from TRBV20-1 and TRBJ1-5; D is uncertain. V lost 4 bases and J 10 bases, leaving 11 bases between the germline ends. This CDR3 is built from 11 residues. Germline CDR1 and CDR2: DFQATT and SNEGSKA (reference sequence). The CDR3 DNA follows: TGCAGTGCTACCCGGGAGGGCCCCCAGCATTTT. Translation: CSATREGPQHF.

The chain carries TRBV5-1 and TRBJ2-2; D is possibly TRBD1 (5 bases). Trimming took 1 base from V and 1 from J, leaving 8 bases between them. CDR3 size: 15 residues. Germline V gives CDR1 SGHRS, CDR2 YFSETQ. CDR3 residues: CASSLPQGNTGELFF. CDR3 in DNA: TGCGCCAGCAGCTTGCCTCAGGGGAACACCGGGGAGCTGTTTTTT.

The chain couples TRBV6-4 to TRBJ1-5; 9 nucleotides match TRBD1. Trimming took 6 bases from V and 5 from J; bases not matched to a gene: 8. CDR3 size: 15 residues. CDR1 is MRHNA, CDR2 SNTAGT, per germline. The CDR3, as DNA: TGTGCCAGCAGCGGCGGGACAGGGTTAGATCAGCCCCAGCATTTT. It is translated as CASSGGTGLDQPQHF.

The chain is built from TRBV4-1 and TRBJ2-1; 13 bases map to TRBD2. The V and J ends lost 0 bases and 7 bases, in that order; junction bases with no gene match: 6. CDR1 and CDR2 (germline): MGHRA, YSYEKL. CDR3 length equals 17 residues. The CDR3 coding sequence is TGCGCCAGCAGCCAAGACAAAGGACTAGCGGGAGATAATGAGCAGTTCTTC. Its translation is CASSQDKGLAGDNEQFF.